This T cell receptor beta chain originates from a study of T cells in Graves' hyperthyroidism and ophthalmopathy. The sample holds many counts of this clonotype. The antigen remains undetermined. Regarding the study as a whole: Blood also contained most expanded thyroid clonotypes above 0.001.

This CDR3 has 16 residues. Germline CDR1 and CDR2: SEHNR and FQNEAQ (reference sequence). V was cut by 1 base and J by 0 bases, with 7 bases left in between. It was RNA transcripts that yielded the amplified TCR beta CDR3 regions. HTBI primers were employed in a first-round RT-PCR of the TCR CDR3. TCRdb re-analysed the multiplex PCR reads in MiXCR, keeping a single row per CDR3 protein. The sample comprises approximately 620,000 distinct CDR3 sequences, roughly 13% of which are singletons, and 5.5% to 7.5% rests with the top ten. The TCR comes from a woman aged 25 to 39 with Graves' hyperthyroidism that later progressed to Graves' ophthalmopathy. Sequenced input: blood. The V gene is TRBV7-9, the J gene TRBJ1-6; D remains ambiguous. The CDR3 DNA reads TGTGCCAGCAGCTTAGGAACCGACTCCTATAATTCACCCCTCCACTTT. Translating gives CASSLGTDSYNSPLHF.